This T cell receptor (beta chain) emerged from a study of neoadjuvant nivolumab and ipilimumab in lung cancer (dated by TCRdb to 2020 to 2022). General notes on the study: In the NEOSTAR trial, nivolumab was administered intravenously at 3 mg/kg on days 1, 15 and 29, and the combination arm also received ipilimumab 1 mg/kg on day 1 only. The primary endpoint of the trial was the rate of major pathologic response (MPR) in the intention-to-treat population of each study arm. Of the approximately 46 patients with operable NSCLC treated in the trial, about 23 were randomized to nivolumab monotherapy and approximately 20 to nivolumab plus ipilimumab. The study compared TCR repertoires in pretherapy (baseline) peripheral blood with TCR repertoires in tumors resected at surgery following neoadjuvant immune checkpoint blockade. Seven patients had matched pretherapy and resected tumor pairs analyzed, with four treated with nivolumab and three with nivolumab plus ipilimumab. Beyond this particular receptor, the publication reports: A small number of samples underwent TCR sequencing. From pretherapy to surgery, tumor T-cell richness and clonality went up in three of three dual-therapy tumors, versus only two of four nivolumab-treated tumors. There was no significant correlation between TCR clonality and pathologic tumor regression, and just a single major-pathologic-response sample was available for the clonality-regression analysis. TCR richness and clonality were greater in resected tumors than in tumor-adjacent uninvolved lung, and increases were seen in more dual-therapy-treated tumors. TCR richness in pretherapy blood showed a positive correlation with richness in tumors resected after neoadjuvant therapy (Spearman R of about 0.81).

The table lists this clone with a few counts. Its antigen is currently not known. Base qualities are not at hand, and no much larger clone is one base apart. Library creation used the immunoSEQ multiplex PCR assay. The paper's data handling went like this. Richness and clonality were used to summarize the repertoires, and clones that significantly expanded or contracted between pre- and post-therapy samples were identified. TCRdb's version of the immuneACCESS table is confined to in-frame rearrangements and falls short of the full clone set. An unresolved V gene accounts for under half of the shortfall where checked; the remainder is of unknown origin. That table furnishes V, J and clone size, whereas the DNA furnished D and trimming. The sample table holds thousands of clones, of which approximately 64% were seen once. Around 13% of the sample is taken by the ten largest. The sample's time point label is to be understood as: at surgical resection after neoadjuvant nivolumab +/- ipilimumab. The samples were obtained from NEOSTAR, a phase 2 randomized trial that tested neoadjuvant nivolumab or nivolumab plus ipilimumab, followed by surgery, in operable NSCLC.

The germline V gene gives CDR1 as SGHTA and CDR2 as FQGNSA. The junction shows trimming of 5 bases on V and 2 bases on J, and the gene matches do not reach 7 bases of it. The CDR3 starts with the cysteine, ends with the phenylalanine, and has 15 residues. Only the CDR3 region is kept as DNA, spanning 45 bases read in frame from base 1. The receptor chain draws on TRBV7-2 and TRBJ2-5; 8 bases in the middle match TRBD1. The receptor was isolated from an adult with non-small cell lung cancer. Sequenced material: tumor tissue, taken after neoadjuvant nivolumab, alone or with ipilimumab, at or shortly before surgery. The nucleotide sequence reads as follows: TGTGCCAGCAGCCTCGGGACAGGCAAACAAGAGACCCAGTACTTC. Translated, it reads CASSLGTGKQETQYF. This CDR3, with the reference TRBV7-2 and TRBJ2-5 proteins standing in past its ends, gives the full variable domain GAGVSQSPSNKVTEKGKDVELRCDPISGHTALYWYRQSLGQGLEFLIYFQGNSAPDKSGLPSDRFSAERTGGSVSTLTIQRTQQEDSAVYLCASSLGTGKQETQYFGPGTRLLVL.